This T cell receptor beta chain was captured in a study of vaccination and CD4 T cells after COVID-19. At the level of the study: Post-COVID samples were collected a median approximately 97 days following diagnosis, spanning 35 to 161.

This sample's treatment: roughly nine-day PBMC culture with coronavirus spike peptide pools or control peptides (ViraFEST assay). This clonotype was counted a few times. Its specificity is unknown. General study points: Convalescent patients displayed a median around 86% of reactive clones emerging only post-vaccination.

The Oncomine TCR Beta short-read assay was applied to DNA of cultured CD4+ T cells. TCRdb re-called the PCR reads with MiXCR, one entry per CDR3 protein. Of some 18,000 distinct CDR3 sequences listed, roughly 50% are singletons. The CDR3 covers 12 residues. V trimming: 5 bases; J trimming: 5 bases; junction bases outside the gene matches: 3. CDR1 is MNHEY and CDR2 is SVGEGT in the germline V gene. This chain uses TRBV6-2 or TRBV6-3 with TRBJ2-7; TRBD1 aligns across 7 bases. This TCR was sampled from a human donor who had recovered from COVID-19. The sample consisted of CD4+ T cells from blood, cultured in vitro. DNA for the CDR3: TGTGCCAGCAGTGAGGACAGGCACGAGCAGTACTTC. Translating it yields CASSEDRHEQYF.